Below, 16 T cell receptor beta chains from the same sample are listed, as sequenced in a study of T cells in Graves' hyperthyroidism and ophthalmopathy. RNA transcripts yielded amplified TCR beta CDR3 regions. Researchers ran a first-round RT-PCR on the TCR CDR3 using the HTBI primer set. TCRdb redid the calling of the multiplex PCR reads with MiXCR, one entry per CDR3 protein. This sample has roughly 290,000 distinct CDR3 sequences, with approximately 12% found just once. The sample was blood. These receptors all stem from a woman aged 25-40 years with Graves' hyperthyroidism that later progressed to Graves' ophthalmopathy.

This clonotype occurred many times. The genes are TRBV20-1 and TRBJ2-1, with 7 bases fitting TRBD2. This CDR3 spans 13 amino acids. Germline CDR1 DFQATT, CDR2 SNEGSKA (reference sequence). The J segment lost 6 bases and the V segment lost 2 bases, leaving 4 bases of the junction unmatched. The CDR3 here is CSARIAGANEQFF. CDR3 DNA: TGCAGTGCTAGAATCGCGGGAGCCAATGAGCAGTTCTTC.

This clonotype was seen repeatedly, ten times or more. The rearrangement joins TRBV30 to TRBJ1-3, with D hard to call. This CDR3 region has 13 residues. CDR1 and CDR2 from the germline V gene are GTSNPN and SVGIG (reference sequence). Trimming pared 5 bases from V and 1 base from J, leaving 9 bases between. Here the CDR3 reads CAWAPGSGNTIYF. The CDR3 DNA reads as TGTGCCTGGGCCCCCGGGTCTGGAAACACCATATATTTT.

There are many counts of this clonotype. V is TRBV28 and J is TRBJ2-1; 8 bases map to TRBD2. After removal of 3 bases from V and 5 bases from J, the junction contained 6 bases not matched to a gene. The CDR3 runs to 15 residues. Per the germline V gene, CDR1 is MDHEN and CDR2 is SYDVKM. Here the CDR3 reads CASSFGLAGNNEQFF. The CDR3 DNA is TGTGCCAGCAGTTTTGGGCTAGCGGGTAACAATGAGCAGTTCTTC.

Many counts were recorded for this clonotype. The chain combines TRBV15 with TRBJ2-3, with D tentatively TRBD1 or TRBD2 (5 bases each). Trimming shortened V by 1 base and J by 2 bases, and 13 bases separated the two germline ends. The CDR3 has 16 residues. The germline CDR1 and CDR2 sequences are LNHNV and YYDKDF (reference sequence). The CDR3 region has the DNA TGTGCCACCAGCAGAGCGGGGCAATCCTACACAGATACGCAGTATTTT. It is translated as CATSRAGQSYTDTQYF.

This clonotype came up a few times. The chain is built from TRBV7-6 and TRBJ2-5; 10 nucleotides line up with TRBD1. The J segment lost 4 bases and the V segment lost 4 bases, leaving 6 bases of the junction unmatched. CDR3 length: 15 amino acids. CDR1 is SGHVS, CDR2 FNYEAQ, per germline. The CDR3 reads CASSSKTGGLETQYF. The CDR3 DNA is TGTGCCAGCAGCTCAAAGACAGGGGGCTTAGAGACCCAGTACTTC.

This clonotype came up many times. V and J are TRBV11-2 and TRBJ2-3; D remains ambiguous. The germline V gene encodes CDR1 SGHAT and CDR2 FQNNGV. CDR3 size: 13 residues. V lost 0 bases and J 2 bases, leaving 3 bases between the germline ends. The CDR3 loop reads CASSLENTDTQYF. CDR3 DNA: TGTGCCAGCAGCTTAGAGAACACAGATACGCAGTATTTT.

Many counts were recorded for this clonotype. V is TRBV6-6 and J is TRBJ2-1; D perhaps matches TRBD2 (5 bases). In germline, CDR1 is MNHNY, CDR2 SVGAGI (reference sequence). There are 15 residues in the CDR3. The V and J ends lost 2 bases and 7 bases respectively, with 15 bases between them. CDR3 sequence reads: CASSYGEGVSNEQFF. CDR3 sequence (DNA): TGTGCCAGCAGTTACGGAGAGGGAGTATCAAATGAGCAGTTCTTC.

This clonotype was counted ten times or more. CDR3 coding DNA: TGCAGTGCTAAAAGATCGGGACTCCCCGGACAGTTCTTC. Translating it yields CSAKRSGLPGQFF. The rearrangement uses TRBV20-1 and TRBJ2-1; possibly TRBD2 for D (6 bases). This CDR3 contains 13 residues. CDR1 is DFQATT and CDR2 is SNEGSKA in the germline V gene (reference sequence). V shed 4 bases and J shed 13 bases, with 20 bases lying between them.

The J gene is TRBJ1-1, the V gene TRBV3-1; 9 nucleotides align to TRBD1. Germline CDR1 is LGHDT and CDR2 is YNNKEL (reference sequence). Trimming took 4 bases from V and 5 from J; bases not matched to a gene: 11. This CDR3 comprises 16 residues. Here the CDR3 reads CASSRRTGASWTEAFF. The DNA of the CDR3 is TGTGCCAGCAGCCGCCGGACAGGGGCCAGCTGGACTGAAGCTTTCTTT.

Many counts were recorded for this clonotype. The rearrangement links TRBV28 to TRBJ1-5, with a tentative D call TRBD1 (5 bases). The CDR3 is made up of 17 amino acids. Germline V lookup: CDR1 MDHEN, CDR2 SYDVKM. Trimming took 6 bases from V and 0 from J, leaving 18 bases between them. CDR3 sequence reads: CASSRRGVSYSNQPQHF. The CDR3 DNA follows: TGTGCCAGCAGCCGGAGAGGGGTCTCCTATAGCAATCAGCCCCAGCATTTT.

The V call is TRBV7-8, the J call TRBJ2-7, with D tentatively TRBD1 (6 bases). The CDR3 runs 15 residues. V dropped 4 bases and J dropped 1 base, with 14 bases sitting between them. In germline, CDR1 is SGHVS, CDR2 FQNEAQ. In DNA form, the CDR3 reads TGTGCCAGCAGCTCTACCCGGGACACGTCCTACGAGCAGTACTTC. This sequence encodes CASSSTRDTSYEQYF.

Many counts were recorded for this clonotype. V is TRBV20-1 and J is TRBJ2-1; 10 bases fit TRBD2. CDR3 length equals 13 residues. Trimming cost V 7 bases and J 8 bases; bases outside gene matches: 8. Germline V lookup: CDR1 DFQATT, CDR2 SNEGSKA (reference sequence). This CDR3 reads CSGRASGSYEQFF. Written as DNA, the CDR3 is TGCAGTGGGCGGGCTAGCGGGAGCTATGAGCAGTTCTTC.

This clonotype has at least ten counts. J is TRBJ1-5 and V is TRBV28; D not certain. V gave up 5 bases and J gave up 1 base, with 9 bases separating them. The CDR3 covers 14 residues. The germline V gene encodes CDR1 MDHEN and CDR2 SYDVKM. The CDR3 nucleotides are TGTGCCAGCAGTCCTTACACGAGCAATCAGCCCCAGCATTTT. Amino acids: CASSPYTSNQPQHF. Drawing the rest from reference TRBV28 and TRBJ1-5, the complete variable domain is DVKVTQSSRYLVKRTGEKVFLECVQDMDHENMFWYRQDPGLGLRLIYFSYDVKMKEKGDIPEGYSVSREKKERFSLILESASTNQTSMYLCASSPYTSNQPQHFGDGTRLSIL.

This clonotype was detected many times. The rearrangement joins TRBV28 to TRBJ1-1, with D perhaps TRBD1 (6 bases). The CDR3 loop spans 15 amino acids. V was trimmed by 6 bases and J by 6 bases, leaving 20 bases between them. Looked up from germline, CDR1 is MDHEN and CDR2 is SYDVKM. The CDR3: CASRPGDTRIAEAFF. Here the CDR3 DNA reads TGTGCCAGCAGACCGGGGGACACCCGGATCGCTGAAGCTTTCTTT.

This clonotype was picked up many times. The chain is built from TRBV30 and TRBJ2-1; unclear D gene. CDR1 and CDR2 (germline): GTSNPN, SVGIG (reference sequence). This CDR3 comprises 14 residues. Deletions cut 6 bases from V and 8 bases from J, with 20 bases between. CDR3 sequence: CACRVASAADEQFF. The CDR3 coding sequence is TGTGCCTGTCGTGTGGCGTCGGCGGCCGATGAGCAGTTCTTC.

CDR3 in DNA: TGCGCCAGCAGCCAAGATCGGGGACTAGCGGTATACACCGGGGAGCTGTTTTTT. Encoded protein: CASSQDRGLAVYTGELFF. V and J are TRBV4-3 and TRBJ2-2; 11 positions match TRBD2. Germline V gene sequence: CDR1 LGHNA, CDR2 YSLEER. CDR3 length equals 18 residues. J lost 3 bases, V lost 0 bases, and 6 bases had no gene match.